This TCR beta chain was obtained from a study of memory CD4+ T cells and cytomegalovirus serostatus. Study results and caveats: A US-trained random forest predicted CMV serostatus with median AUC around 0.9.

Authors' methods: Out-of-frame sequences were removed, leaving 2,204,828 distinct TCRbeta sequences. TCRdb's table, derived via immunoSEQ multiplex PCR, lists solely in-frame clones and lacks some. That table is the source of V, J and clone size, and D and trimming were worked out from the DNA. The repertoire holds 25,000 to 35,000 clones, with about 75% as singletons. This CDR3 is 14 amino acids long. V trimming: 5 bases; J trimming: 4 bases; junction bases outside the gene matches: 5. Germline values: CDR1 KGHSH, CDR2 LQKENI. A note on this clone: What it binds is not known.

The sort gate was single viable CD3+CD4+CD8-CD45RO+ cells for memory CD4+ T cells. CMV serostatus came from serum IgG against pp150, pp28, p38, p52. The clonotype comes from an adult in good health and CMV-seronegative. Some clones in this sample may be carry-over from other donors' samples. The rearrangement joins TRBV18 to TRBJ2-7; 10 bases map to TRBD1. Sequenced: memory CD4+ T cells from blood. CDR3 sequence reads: CASSIGQGEYEQYF. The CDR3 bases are TGTGCCAGCTCAATAGGACAGGGGGAATACGAGCAGTACTTC.